This T cell receptor (beta chain) originates from a study of Tregs in tolerant kidney transplant recipients. About the study: The nonmyeloablative bone marrow transplants came from related graft donors, with transient mixed chimerism.

The assay was immunoSEQ multiplex PCR, and TCRdb's table has in-frame clones only and misses some. This sample has around 78,000 clones, with under 95% found just once. The CDR3 runs to 15 residues. V lost 4 bases, J lost 4 bases, and 16 bases lay in between. In germline, CDR1 is MGHRA, CDR2 YSYEKL. About this clone: No antigen is known for it.

General study findings and limits: This study did not directly address biological reproducibility.

Sample: Tregs from blood, taken before the transplant. The V gene is TRBV4-1, the J gene TRBJ1-2, with D possibly matching TRBD1 (5 bases). This clonotype was sampled from a human donor who received a combined kidney and bone marrow transplant. CDR3 region: CASSPRPGQSYGYTF. CDR3 in DNA: TGCGCCAGCAGCCCCCGCCCGGGGCAGAGCTATGGCTACACCTTC.